This entry lists 19 T cell receptor beta chains sequenced from one sample in a study of cytomegalovirus exposure and HLA in healthy donors. Primers included in the PCR were 60 Vbeta and 13 Jbeta primers. Sequenced by immunoSEQ multiplex PCR; TCRdb stores in-frame clones only, minus some. Among 200,000 to 250,000 clones, just under 70% were seen once, and the ten largest hold 2.5% to 3%. Sequencing input: PBMCs. Receptor source: a man in his forties in good health and CMV-seropositive.

This clone was seen only once. V usage is TRBV5-1 and J usage is TRBJ1-1; 11 nucleotides align to TRBD1. The V segment lost 0 bases and the J segment 10 bases; nucleotides outside the gene matches: 8. Germline V gene sequence: CDR1 SGHRS, CDR2 YFSETQ. CDR3 length: 15 residues. CDR3 in amino acids: CASSLDRTGGSSAFF. The CDR3 DNA reads TGCGCCAGCAGCTTGGATAGGACAGGGGGCTCATCAGCTTTCTTT.

This clone has only a few counts. The V call is TRBV14, the J call TRBJ1-6, with unresolved D. The CDR3 totals 16 residues. V dropped 2 bases and J dropped 5 bases, with 13 bases sitting between them. CDR1 SGHDN and CDR2 FVKESK come from the germline V gene. The CDR3 reads CASSQRLITDNSPLHF. CDR3 DNA sequence: TGTGCCAGCAGCCAAAGATTAATTACGGATAATTCACCCCTCCACTTT.

The chain carries TRBV6-1 and TRBJ1-4; 8 bases agree with TRBD1. After removal of 5 bases from V and 8 bases from J, the junction contained 7 bases not matched to a gene. CDR1 and CDR2 from the germline V gene are MNHNS and SASEGT. The CDR3 has 14 residues. The CDR3 region is CASSTGQGLEKLFF. CDR3 bases: TGTGCCAGCAGTACCGGACAGGGTCTCGAAAAACTGTTTTTT.

The chain employs TRBV9 and TRBJ1-1, with TRBD1 as a possible D gene (6 bases). The CDR3 sequence is 15 residues long. Germline CDR1 SGDLS, CDR2 YYNGEE. V dropped 5 bases and J dropped 0 bases, with 14 bases sitting between them. CDR3 amino acids: CASSATQGMNTEAFF. CDR3 coding DNA: TGTGCCAGCAGTGCTACACAGGGAATGAACACTGAAGCTTTCTTT.

The CDR3 nucleotides read TGTGCCATCATGGGGACTAGCGAGGATACAGATACGCAGTATTTT. It specifies CAIMGTSEDTDTQYF. The chain links TRBV10-3 to TRBJ2-3, with 10 bases identical to TRBD2. The germline CDR1 and CDR2 sequences are ENHRY and SYGVKD. This CDR3 is 15 amino acids long. The ends lost 7 bases at V and 3 bases at J; junction bases unmatched: 7.

The CDR3 here is CASSHVAGGPSQETQYF. CDR3 bases: TGTGCCAGCAGCCACGTCGCGGGGGGGCCGAGCCAAGAGACCCAGTACTTC. The genes are TRBV7-6 and TRBJ2-5; 9 bases fit TRBD2. Trimming cost V 5 bases and J 1 base; bases outside gene matches: 11. The length of the CDR3 is 17 residues. Germline CDR1 reads SGHVS; CDR2 reads FNYEAQ.

This chain connects TRBV9 to TRBJ2-1, with TRBD2 as a possible D gene (5 bases). The CDR3 is made up of 14 amino acids. The V and J ends lost 3 bases and 0 bases respectively, with 7 bases between them. Germline V gene lookup returns CDR1 SGDLS and CDR2 YYNGEE. In DNA form, the CDR3 reads TGTGCCAGCAGCGGAGAGGGCTCCTACAATGAGCAGTTCTTC. Its protein product is CASSGEGSYNEQFF.

This chain joins TRBV9 and TRBJ2-2; possible D gene TRBD2, 5 bases. Germline CDR1 SGDLS, CDR2 YYNGEE. CDR3 length equals 15 residues. Trimming left V 4 bases short and J 7 bases short, with 17 bases between. The CDR3 here is CASSSTAGIIGELFF. The DNA for the CDR3 is TGTGCCAGCAGCTCAACCGCCGGGATCATCGGGGAGCTGTTTTTT.

This chain links TRBV18 with TRBJ1-1, with D tentatively TRBD1 (6 bases). The V end lost 3 bases, the J end lost 6 bases, and 8 bases lay between the germline ends. Germline V gene sequence: CDR1 KGHSH, CDR2 LQKENI. The CDR3 consists of 12 residues. Here the CDR3 reads CASSPKGAEAFF. The CDR3 coding sequence is TGTGCCAGCTCACCCAAGGGGGCTGAAGCTTTCTTT.

V is TRBV19 and J is TRBJ1-5; D uncertain. Trimming took off 3 bases at V and 2 bases at J, with 11 bases between the two ends. This CDR3 spans 15 amino acids. CDR1 and CDR2 (germline): LNHDA, SQIVND (reference sequence). For the CDR3, the DNA is TGTGCCAGTAGTATTGGCACAGTAGGCAATCAGCCCCAGCATTTT. This sequence encodes CASSIGTVGNQPQHF.

V and J are TRBV5-6 and TRBJ1-1, with a possible D match to TRBD1 (5 bases). This CDR3 contains 16 residues. CDR1 and CDR2 (germline): SGHDT, YYEEEE. The germline V and J ends were trimmed by 3 bases and 1 base, with 16 bases remaining between them. For the CDR3, the DNA is TGTGCCAGCAGCTCTGGCACCGGGGGACGGAACACTGAAGCTTTCTTT. Translation: CASSSGTGGRNTEAFF.

V usage is TRBV9 and J usage is TRBJ1-1; 8 bases match TRBD1. Trimming removed 4 bases from V and 11 bases from J; junction bases left unmatched: 10. CDR1 is SGDLS and CDR2 is YYNGEE in the germline V gene. The CDR3 contains 13 residues. For the CDR3, the DNA is TGTGCCAGCAGCCTAACACAGGGGGGAGAGGCTTTCTTT. The encoded protein is CASSLTQGGEAFF. Using reference TRBV9 and TRBJ1-1 for the parts outside the CDR3, the full variable domain is DSGVTQTPKHLITATGQRVTLRCSPRSGDLSVYWYQQSLDQGLQFLIQYYNGEERAKGNILERFSAQQFPDLHSELNLSSLELGDSALYFCASSLTQGGEAFFGQGTRLTVV.

The sample holds one count of this clone. The J gene is TRBJ2-1, the V gene TRBV19; 8 positions agree with TRBD1. The ends lost 6 bases at V and 9 bases at J; junction bases unmatched: 7. The CDR3 loop spans 13 amino acids. The germline V gene has CDR1 LNHDA and CDR2 SQIVND (reference sequence). The CDR3 nucleotides read TGTGCCAGTAGCAACAGGGGGACCTTTGAGCAGTTCTTC. Protein sequence: CASSNRGTFEQFF.

There are a few counts of this clone. This chain links TRBV27 with TRBJ2-1, with a possible D match to TRBD2 (5 bases). V lost 1 base and J 3 bases, leaving 19 bases between the germline ends. The CDR3 is 18 amino acids. The germline V gene has CDR1 MNHEY and CDR2 SMNVEV (reference sequence). CDR3: CASSLYAGSDSLYNEQFF. CDR3 nucleotide sequence: TGTGCCAGCAGTTTATACGCCGGGTCGGACTCGCTCTACAATGAGCAGTTCTTC.

Only a few counts were recorded for this clone. J is TRBJ1-3 and V is TRBV10-2, with D possibly TRBD1 on 5 matching bases. Germline CDR1 reads WSHSY; CDR2 reads SAAADI. The V end lost 3 bases, the J end lost 2 bases, and 11 bases lay between the germline ends. The CDR3 is 15 amino acids. CDR3 in amino acids: CASSDRVGTGNTIYF. The CDR3 DNA sequence: TGCGCCAGCAGTGACAGGGTCGGAACTGGAAACACCATATATTTT.

V and J are TRBV5-1 and TRBJ2-7; 8 nucleotides line up with TRBD2. CDR3 size: 15 residues. Germline CDR1 SGHRS, CDR2 YFSETQ. Unmatched junction bases numbered 15, after V lost 7 bases and J lost 6 bases. The CDR3 bases are TGCGCCAGCGGGCCAGCGGGGGCCCACACGGGCGAGCAGTACTTC. Encoded protein: CASGPAGAHTGEQYF.

V usage is TRBV6-4 and J usage is TRBJ1-1; 9 bases line up with TRBD1. J gave up 5 bases and V 5 bases, and 6 bases lay outside the gene matches. CDR1 and CDR2 from the germline V gene are MRHNA and SNTAGT. This CDR3 comprises 14 residues. Here the CDR3 reads CASSRTGARTEAFF. CDR3 sequence (DNA): TGTGCCAGCAGTCGGACAGGGGCACGAACTGAAGCTTTCTTT.

This clone turned up a few times. V is TRBV2 and J is TRBJ1-6; 8 bases are shared with TRBD1. Germline trimming cut 4 bases from V and 5 bases from J; bases unmatched to any gene: 4. This CDR3 contains 15 residues. Germline CDR1 reads SNHLY; CDR2 reads FYNNEI. The CDR3 nucleotides read TGTGCCAGCAGTGGGACAGGGCTAAATAATTCACCCCTCCACTTT. It specifies CASSGTGLNNSPLHF.

This clone was seen a few times. The chain joins TRBV5-4 to TRBJ2-1, with TRBD1 matching 11 bases. The CDR3 totals 15 residues. The V gene end was trimmed by 4 bases and the J gene end by 2 bases; junction bases not matched to a gene: 2. CDR1 is SGHNT, CDR2 YYREEE, per germline (reference sequence). CDR3 loop: CASSPGQGAYNEQFF. The CDR3, as DNA: TGTGCCAGCAGCCCGGGACAGGGGGCCTACAATGAGCAGTTCTTC.